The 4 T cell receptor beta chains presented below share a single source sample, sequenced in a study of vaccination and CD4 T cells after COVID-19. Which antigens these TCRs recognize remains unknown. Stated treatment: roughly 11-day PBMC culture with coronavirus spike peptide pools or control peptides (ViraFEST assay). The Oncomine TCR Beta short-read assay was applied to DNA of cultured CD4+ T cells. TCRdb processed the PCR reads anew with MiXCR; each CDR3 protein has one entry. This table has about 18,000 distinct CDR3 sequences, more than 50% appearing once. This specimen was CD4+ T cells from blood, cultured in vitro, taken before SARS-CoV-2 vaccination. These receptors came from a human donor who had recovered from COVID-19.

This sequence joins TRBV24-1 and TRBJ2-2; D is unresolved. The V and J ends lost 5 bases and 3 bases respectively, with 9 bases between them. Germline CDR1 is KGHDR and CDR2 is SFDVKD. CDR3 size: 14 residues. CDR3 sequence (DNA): TGTGCCACCAGTGTCGGACCCTACACCGGGGAGCTGTTTTTT. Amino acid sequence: CATSVGPYTGELFF.

This CDR3 reads CASSPPASGGAANEQFF. The CDR3, as DNA: TGTGCCAGCTCACCACCGGCTAGCGGGGGGGCCGCTAATGAGCAGTTCTTC. This rearrangement joins TRBV18 to TRBJ2-1; 12 bases match TRBD2. With V trimmed by 0 bases and J by 7 bases, 7 bases remained unmatched. Germline V lookup: CDR1 KGHSH, CDR2 LQKENI. This CDR3 comprises 17 residues.

The CDR3: CASSVDTGAGQPQHF. The CDR3 nucleotides are TGTGCCAGCAGCGTAGATACGGGGGCGGGGCAGCCCCAGCATTTT. This rearrangement joins TRBV9 to TRBJ1-5; D might be TRBD1 (6 bases). Trimming removed 0 bases at V and 7 bases at J, with 14 bases between. Germline V gene lookup returns CDR1 SGDLS and CDR2 YYNGEE. The CDR3 contains 15 residues.

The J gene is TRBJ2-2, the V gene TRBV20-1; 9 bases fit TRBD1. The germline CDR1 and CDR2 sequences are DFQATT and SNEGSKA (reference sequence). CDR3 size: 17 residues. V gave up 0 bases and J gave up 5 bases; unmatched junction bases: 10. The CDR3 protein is CSARDPARQGGTGELFF. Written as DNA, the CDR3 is TGCAGTGCTAGAGATCCTGCCAGACAGGGGGGAACCGGGGAGCTGTTTTTT.